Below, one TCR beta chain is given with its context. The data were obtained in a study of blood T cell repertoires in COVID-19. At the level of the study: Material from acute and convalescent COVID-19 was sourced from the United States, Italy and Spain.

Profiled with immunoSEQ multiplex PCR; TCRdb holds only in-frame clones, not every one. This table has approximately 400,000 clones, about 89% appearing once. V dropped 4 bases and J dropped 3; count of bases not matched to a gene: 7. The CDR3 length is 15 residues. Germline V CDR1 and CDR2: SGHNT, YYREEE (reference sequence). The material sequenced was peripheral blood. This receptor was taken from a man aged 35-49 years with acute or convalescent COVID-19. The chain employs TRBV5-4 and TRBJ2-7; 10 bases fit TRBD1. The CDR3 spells CASSQTGTGVYEQYF. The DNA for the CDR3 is TGTGCCAGCAGCCAAACCGGGACAGGGGTCTACGAGCAGTACTTC.